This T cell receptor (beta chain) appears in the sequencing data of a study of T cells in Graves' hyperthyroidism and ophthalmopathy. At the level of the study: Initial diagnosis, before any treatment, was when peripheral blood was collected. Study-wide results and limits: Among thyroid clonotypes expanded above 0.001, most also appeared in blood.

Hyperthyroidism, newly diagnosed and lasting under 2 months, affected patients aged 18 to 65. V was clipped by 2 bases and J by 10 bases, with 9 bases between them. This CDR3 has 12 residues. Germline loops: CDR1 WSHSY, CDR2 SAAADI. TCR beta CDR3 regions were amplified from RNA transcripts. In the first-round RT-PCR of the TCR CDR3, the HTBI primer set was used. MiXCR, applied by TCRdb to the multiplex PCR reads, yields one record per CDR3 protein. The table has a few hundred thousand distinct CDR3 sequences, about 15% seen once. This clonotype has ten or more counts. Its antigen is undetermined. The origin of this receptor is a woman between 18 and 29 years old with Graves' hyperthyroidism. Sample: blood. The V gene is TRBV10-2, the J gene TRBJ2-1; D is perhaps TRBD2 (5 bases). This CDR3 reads CASSEIGGEQFF. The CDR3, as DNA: TGCGCCAGCAGTGAGATAGGCGGGGAGCAGTTCTTC.